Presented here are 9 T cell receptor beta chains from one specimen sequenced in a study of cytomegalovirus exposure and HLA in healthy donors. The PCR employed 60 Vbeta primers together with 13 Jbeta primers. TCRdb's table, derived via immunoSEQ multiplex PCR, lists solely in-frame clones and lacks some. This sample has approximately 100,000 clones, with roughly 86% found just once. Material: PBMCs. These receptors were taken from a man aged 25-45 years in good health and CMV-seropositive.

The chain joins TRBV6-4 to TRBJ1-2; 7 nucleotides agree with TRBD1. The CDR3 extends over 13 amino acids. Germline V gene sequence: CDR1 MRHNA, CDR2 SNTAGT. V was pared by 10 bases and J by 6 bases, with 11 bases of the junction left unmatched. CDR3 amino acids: CATTGDWVDGYTF. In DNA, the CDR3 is TGTGCCACCACAGGGGATTGGGTTGATGGCTACACCTTC.

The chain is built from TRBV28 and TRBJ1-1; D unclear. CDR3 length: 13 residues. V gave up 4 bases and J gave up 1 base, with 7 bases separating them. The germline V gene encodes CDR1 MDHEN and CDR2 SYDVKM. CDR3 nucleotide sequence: TGTGCCAGCAGTTGGCGGGGGAACACTGAAGCTTTCTTT. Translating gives CASSWRGNTEAFF.

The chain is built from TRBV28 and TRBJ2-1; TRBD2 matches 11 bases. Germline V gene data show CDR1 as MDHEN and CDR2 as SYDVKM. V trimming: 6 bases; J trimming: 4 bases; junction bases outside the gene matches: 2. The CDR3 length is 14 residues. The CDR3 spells CASSGTSGYNEQFF. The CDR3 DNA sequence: TGTGCCAGCAGCGGGACTAGCGGATACAATGAGCAGTTCTTC.

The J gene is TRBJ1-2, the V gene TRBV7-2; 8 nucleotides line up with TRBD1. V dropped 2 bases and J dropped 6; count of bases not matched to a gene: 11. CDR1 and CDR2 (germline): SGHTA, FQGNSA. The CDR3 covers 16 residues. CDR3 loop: CASSLSSQTGADGYTF. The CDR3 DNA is TGTGCCAGCAGCTTAAGCTCCCAGACAGGGGCGGATGGCTACACCTTC.

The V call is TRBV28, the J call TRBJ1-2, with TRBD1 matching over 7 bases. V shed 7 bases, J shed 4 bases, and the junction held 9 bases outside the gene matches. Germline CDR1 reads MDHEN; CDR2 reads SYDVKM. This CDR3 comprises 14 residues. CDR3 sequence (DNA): TGTGCCAGCACCCCAAACAGGGGAACCTATGGCTACACCTTC. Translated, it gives CASTPNRGTYGYTF.

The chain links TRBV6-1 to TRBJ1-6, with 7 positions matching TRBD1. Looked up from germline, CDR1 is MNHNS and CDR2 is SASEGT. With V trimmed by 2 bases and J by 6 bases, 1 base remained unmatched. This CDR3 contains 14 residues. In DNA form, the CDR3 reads TGTGCCAGCAGTGAAACAGGGGCTAATTCACCCCTCCACTTT. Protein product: CASSETGANSPLHF.

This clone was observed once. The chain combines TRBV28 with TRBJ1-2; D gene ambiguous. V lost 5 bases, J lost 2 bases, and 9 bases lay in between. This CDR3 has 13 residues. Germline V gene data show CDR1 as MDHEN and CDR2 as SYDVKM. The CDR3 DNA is TGTGCCAGCAGTGAGAGGGTCAACTATGGCTACACCTTC. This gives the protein CASSERVNYGYTF.

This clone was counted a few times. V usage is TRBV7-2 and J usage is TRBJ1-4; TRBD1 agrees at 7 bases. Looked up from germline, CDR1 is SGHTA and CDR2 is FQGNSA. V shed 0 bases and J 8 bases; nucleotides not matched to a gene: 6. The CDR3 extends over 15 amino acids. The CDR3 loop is CASSLAPRQGEKLFF. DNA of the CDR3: TGTGCCAGCAGCTTAGCGCCCAGACAGGGAGAAAAACTGTTTTTT.

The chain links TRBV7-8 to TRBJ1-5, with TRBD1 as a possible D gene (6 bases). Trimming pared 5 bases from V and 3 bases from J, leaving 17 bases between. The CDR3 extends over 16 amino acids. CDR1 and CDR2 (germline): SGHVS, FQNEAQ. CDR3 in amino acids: CASSRDRSGNNQPQHF. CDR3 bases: TGTGCCAGCAGCCGTGACAGGTCGGGGAACAATCAGCCCCAGCATTTT. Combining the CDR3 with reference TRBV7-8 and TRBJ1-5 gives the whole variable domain GAGVSQSPRYKVAKRGQDVALRCDPISGHVSLFWYQQALGQGPEFLTYFQNEAQLDKSGLPSDRFFAERPEGSVSTLKIQRTQQEDSAVYLCASSRDRSGNNQPQHFGDGTRLSIL.